Given below is one T cell receptor (beta chain) in context. Its antigen is unidentified. The data were obtained in a study of cytomegalovirus exposure and HLA in healthy donors. Study findings and constraints: Available immune exposure information covered CMV serostatus only. With DRB1 most and HLA-C fewest, TCR association rates differed between HLA loci in a later analysis.

Primers: 60 Vbeta forward and 13 Jbeta reverse. Produced via immunoSEQ multiplex PCR; TCRdb's table is partial and in-frame only. The table has about 160,000 clones, roughly four fifths seen once. CDR1 MGHRA and CDR2 YSYEKL come from the germline V gene. With V trimmed by 3 bases and J by 8 bases, 6 bases remained unmatched. The CDR3 has 15 amino acids. The chain couples TRBV4-1 to TRBJ1-6; 8 nucleotides match TRBD1. The source material was PBMCs. The source of this sequence is a man aged 45-65 years in good health and CMV-seropositive. The CDR3 region is CASSQDRAVDSPLHF. In DNA form, the CDR3 reads TGCGCCAGCAGCCAGGACAGGGCTGTCGATTCACCCCTCCACTTT.